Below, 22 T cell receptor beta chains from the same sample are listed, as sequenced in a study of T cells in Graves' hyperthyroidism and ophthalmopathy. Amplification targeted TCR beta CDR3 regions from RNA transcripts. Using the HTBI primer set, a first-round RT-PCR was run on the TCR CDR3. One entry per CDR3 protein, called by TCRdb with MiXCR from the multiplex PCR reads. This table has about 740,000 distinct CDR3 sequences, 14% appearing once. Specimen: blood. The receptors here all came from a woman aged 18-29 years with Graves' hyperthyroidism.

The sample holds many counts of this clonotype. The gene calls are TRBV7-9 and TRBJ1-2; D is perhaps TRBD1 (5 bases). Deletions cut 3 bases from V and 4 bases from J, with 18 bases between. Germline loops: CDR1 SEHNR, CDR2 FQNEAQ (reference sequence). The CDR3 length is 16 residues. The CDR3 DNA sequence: TGTGCCAGCAGCTTCTCGGGACCCTCGGCGGGCTATGGCTACACCTTC. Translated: CASSFSGPSAGYGYTF.

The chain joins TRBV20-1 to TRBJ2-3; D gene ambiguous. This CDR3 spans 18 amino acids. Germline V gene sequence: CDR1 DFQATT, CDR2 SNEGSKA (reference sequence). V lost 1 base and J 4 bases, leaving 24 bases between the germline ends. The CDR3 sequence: CSARGRRIGRYRPDTQYF. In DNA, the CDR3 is TGCAGTGCTAGAGGCCGCAGAATCGGTCGCTATAGGCCAGATACGCAGTATTTT.

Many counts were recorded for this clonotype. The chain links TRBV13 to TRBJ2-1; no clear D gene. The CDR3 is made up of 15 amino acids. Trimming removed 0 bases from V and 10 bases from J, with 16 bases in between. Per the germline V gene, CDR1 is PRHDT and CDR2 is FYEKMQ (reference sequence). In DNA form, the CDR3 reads TGTGCCAGCAGCTTAGGGGGCCCGAGCCAAAGAGAGCAGTTCTTC. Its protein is CASSLGGPSQREQFF.

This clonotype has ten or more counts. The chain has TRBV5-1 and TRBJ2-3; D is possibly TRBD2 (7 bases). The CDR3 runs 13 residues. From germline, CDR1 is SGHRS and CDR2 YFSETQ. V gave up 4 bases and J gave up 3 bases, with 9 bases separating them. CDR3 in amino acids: CASSEGGTDTQYF. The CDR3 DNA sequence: TGCGCCAGCAGCGAGGGGGGGACAGATACGCAGTATTTT.

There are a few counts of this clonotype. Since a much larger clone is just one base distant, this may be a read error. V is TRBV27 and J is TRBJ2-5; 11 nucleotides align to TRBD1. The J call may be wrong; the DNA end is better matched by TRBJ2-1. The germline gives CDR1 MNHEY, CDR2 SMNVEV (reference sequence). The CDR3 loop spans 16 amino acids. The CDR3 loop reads CASSSLRTGGEETQFF. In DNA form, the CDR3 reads TGTGCCAGCAGTTCCCTTCGGACAGGGGGCGAGGAGACCCAGTTCTTC.

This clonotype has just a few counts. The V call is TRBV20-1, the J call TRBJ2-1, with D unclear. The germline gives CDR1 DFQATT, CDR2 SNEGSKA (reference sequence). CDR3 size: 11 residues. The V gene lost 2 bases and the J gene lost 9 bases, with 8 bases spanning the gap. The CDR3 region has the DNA TGCAGTGCTAGAAATGACATTGAGCAGTTCTTC. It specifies CSARNDIEQFF.

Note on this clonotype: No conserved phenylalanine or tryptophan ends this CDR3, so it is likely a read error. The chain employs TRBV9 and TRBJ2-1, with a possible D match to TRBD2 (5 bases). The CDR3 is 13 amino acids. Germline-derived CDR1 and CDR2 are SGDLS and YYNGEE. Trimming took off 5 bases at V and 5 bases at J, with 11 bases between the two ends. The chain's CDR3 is CASRPLGNNEQFV. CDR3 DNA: TGTGCCAGCAGACCACTAGGTAACAATGAGCAGTTCGTC.

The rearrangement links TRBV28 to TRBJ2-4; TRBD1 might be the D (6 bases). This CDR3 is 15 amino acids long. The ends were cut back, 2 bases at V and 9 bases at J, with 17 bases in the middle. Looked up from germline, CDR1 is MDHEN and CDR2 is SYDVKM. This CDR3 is CASSLPRPRGGIQYF. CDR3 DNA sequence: TGTGCCAGCAGTTTACCCCGTCCTAGAGGGGGCATTCAGTACTTC.

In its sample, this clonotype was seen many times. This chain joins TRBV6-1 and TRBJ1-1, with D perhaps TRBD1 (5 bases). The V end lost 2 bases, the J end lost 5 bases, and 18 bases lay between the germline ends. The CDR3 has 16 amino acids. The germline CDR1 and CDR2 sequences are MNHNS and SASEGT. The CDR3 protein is CASSEQGFLPNTEAFF. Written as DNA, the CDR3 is TGTGCCAGCAGTGAACAGGGTTTCCTACCTAATACTGAAGCTTTCTTT.

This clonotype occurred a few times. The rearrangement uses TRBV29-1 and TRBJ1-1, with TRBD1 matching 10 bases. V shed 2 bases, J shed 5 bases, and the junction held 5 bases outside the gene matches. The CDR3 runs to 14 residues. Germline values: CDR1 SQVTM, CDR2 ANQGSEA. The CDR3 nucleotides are TGCAGCGTTGAATCCGGGACAGGGGAGACTGAAGCTTTCTTT. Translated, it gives CSVESGTGETEAFF.

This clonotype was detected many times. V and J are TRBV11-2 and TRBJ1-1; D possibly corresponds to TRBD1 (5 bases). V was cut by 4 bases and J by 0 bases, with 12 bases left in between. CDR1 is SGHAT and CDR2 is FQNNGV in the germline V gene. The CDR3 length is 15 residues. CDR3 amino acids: CASSSGDGMNTEAFF. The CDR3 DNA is TGTGCCAGCAGCTCCGGGGACGGGATGAACACTGAAGCTTTCTTT.

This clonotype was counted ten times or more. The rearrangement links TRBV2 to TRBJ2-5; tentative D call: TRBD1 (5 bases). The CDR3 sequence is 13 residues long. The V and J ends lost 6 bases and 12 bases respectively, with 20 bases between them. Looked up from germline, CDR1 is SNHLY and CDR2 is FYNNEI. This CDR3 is CASSPNGAGLKYF. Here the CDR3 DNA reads TGTGCCAGCAGCCCTAACGGAGCAGGGCTTAAGTACTTC.

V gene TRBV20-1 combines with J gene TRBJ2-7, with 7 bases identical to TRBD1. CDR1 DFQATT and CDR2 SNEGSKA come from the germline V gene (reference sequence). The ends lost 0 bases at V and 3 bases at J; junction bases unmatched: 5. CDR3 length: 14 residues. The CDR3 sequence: CSARDRGQNYEQYF. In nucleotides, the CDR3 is TGCAGTGCTAGAGATAGGGGACAGAACTACGAGCAGTACTTC.

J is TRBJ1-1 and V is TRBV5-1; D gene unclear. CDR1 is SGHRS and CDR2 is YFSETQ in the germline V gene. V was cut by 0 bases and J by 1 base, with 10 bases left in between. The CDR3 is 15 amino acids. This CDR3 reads CASSLAAGWNTEAFF. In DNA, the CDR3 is TGCGCCAGCAGCTTGGCTGCAGGATGGAACACTGAAGCTTTCTTT.

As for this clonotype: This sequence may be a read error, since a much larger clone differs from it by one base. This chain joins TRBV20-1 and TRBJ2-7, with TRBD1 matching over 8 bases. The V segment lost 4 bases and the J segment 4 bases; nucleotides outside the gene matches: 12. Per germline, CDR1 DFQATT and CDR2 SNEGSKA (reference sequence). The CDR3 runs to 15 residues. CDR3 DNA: TGCAGTGCTAAAGCCCTACAGGGGGAAGGGTACGAGCAGTACTTC. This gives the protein CSAKALQGEGYEQYF.

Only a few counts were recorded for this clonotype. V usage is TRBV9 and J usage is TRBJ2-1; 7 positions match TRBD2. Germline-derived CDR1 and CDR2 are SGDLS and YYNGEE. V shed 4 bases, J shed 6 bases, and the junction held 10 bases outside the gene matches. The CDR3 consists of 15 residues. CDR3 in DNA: TGTGCCAGCAGCTCACCAGCAGCGGGGCTCAATGAGCAGTTCTTC. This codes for CASSSPAAGLNEQFF.

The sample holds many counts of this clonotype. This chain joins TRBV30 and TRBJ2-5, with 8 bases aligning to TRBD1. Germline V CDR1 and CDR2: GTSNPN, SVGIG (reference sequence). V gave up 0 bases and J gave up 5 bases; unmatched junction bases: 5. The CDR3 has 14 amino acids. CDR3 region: CAWSVLGDRETQYF. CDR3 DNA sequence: TGTGCCTGGAGTGTATTAGGGGACAGGGAGACCCAGTACTTC. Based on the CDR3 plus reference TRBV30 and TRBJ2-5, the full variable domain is SQTIHQWPATLVQPVGSPLSLECTVEGTSNPNLYWYRQAAGRGLQLLFYSVGIGQISSEVPQNLSASRPQDRQFILSSKKLLLSDSGFYLCAWSVLGDRETQYFGPGTRLLVL.

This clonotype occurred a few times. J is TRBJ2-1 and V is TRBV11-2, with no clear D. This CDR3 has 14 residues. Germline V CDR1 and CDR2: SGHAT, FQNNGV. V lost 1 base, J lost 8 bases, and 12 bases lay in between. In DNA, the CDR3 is TGTGCCAGCAGCTTAGCCGCCACCGGCGATGAGCAGTTCTTC. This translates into CASSLAATGDEQFF.

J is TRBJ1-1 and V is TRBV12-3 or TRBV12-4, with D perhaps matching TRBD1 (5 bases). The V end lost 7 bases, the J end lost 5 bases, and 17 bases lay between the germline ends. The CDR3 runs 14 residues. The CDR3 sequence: CASTDSRGRTEAFF. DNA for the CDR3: TGTGCCAGCACCGACTCTCGGGGACGTACTGAAGCTTTCTTT.

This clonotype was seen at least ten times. CDR3 nucleotides: TGTGCCAGCAGCTTGGGACAGATTAATCAGCCCCAGCATTTT. Protein product: CASSLGQINQPQHF. V is TRBV5-6 and J is TRBJ1-5; perhaps TRBD1 as D (5 bases). The CDR3 runs to 14 residues. Germline CDR1 reads SGHDT; CDR2 reads YYEEEE. Trimming shortened V by 0 bases and J by 4 bases, and 8 bases separated the two germline ends. Full variable domain (outside the CDR3, taken from reference TRBV5-6 and TRBJ1-5): DAGVTQSPTHLIKTRGQQVTLRCSPKSGHDTVSWYQQALGQGPQFIFQYYEEEERQRGNFPDRFSGHQFPNYSSELNVNALLLGDSALYLCASSLGQINQPQHFGDGTRLSIL.

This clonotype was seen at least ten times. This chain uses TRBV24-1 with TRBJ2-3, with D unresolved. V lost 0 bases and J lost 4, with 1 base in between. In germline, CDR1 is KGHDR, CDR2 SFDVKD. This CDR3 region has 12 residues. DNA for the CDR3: TGTGCCACCAGTGATTTGCCAGATACGCAGTATTTT. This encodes CATSDLPDTQYF.

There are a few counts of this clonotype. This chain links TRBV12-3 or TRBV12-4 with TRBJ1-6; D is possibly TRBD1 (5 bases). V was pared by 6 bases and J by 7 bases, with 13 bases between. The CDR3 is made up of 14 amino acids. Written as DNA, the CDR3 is TGTGCCAGCAGCTCGTCTCCAGGGAATTCACCCCTCCACTTT. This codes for CASSSSPGNSPLHF.